The 10 T cell receptor beta chains reported below all come from one sample, sequenced in a study of response to subunit inactivated influenza vaccine. A single record per CDR3 protein comes from TCRdb applying MiXCR to the RT-PCR reads. The sample has about 700,000 distinct CDR3 sequences, 15% to 18% seen once; the top ten hold roughly 12%. This material consisted of PBMCs from blood, taken about 13 days after vaccination. The receptors derive from a man aged 45-60 years who received an inactivated influenza vaccine.

This clonotype has just a few counts. This chain links TRBV4-1 with TRBJ2-3; 7 nucleotides line up with TRBD2. Losses at the gene ends were 3 bases for V and 4 bases for J; bases not matched to a gene: 1. The germline V gene encodes CDR1 MGHRA and CDR2 YSYEKL. CDR3 size: 13 residues. The CDR3 coding sequence is TGCGCCAGCAGCCACGGGGGGTCAGATACGCAGTATTTT. It translates to CASSHGGSDTQYF.

The chain couples TRBV4-1 to TRBJ1-6; D is uncertain. The germline CDR1 and CDR2 sequences are MGHRA and YSYEKL. The CDR3 is 16 amino acids. The V and J ends lost 0 bases and 0 bases respectively, with 6 bases between them. In nucleotides, the CDR3 is TGCGCCAGCAGCCAAGATCATTCCTCCTATAATTCACCCCTCCACTTT. Translation gives CASSQDHSSYNSPLHF.

This clonotype was picked up many times. The chain employs TRBV5-1 and TRBJ2-5, with TRBD1 as a possible D gene (6 bases). Germline V lookup: CDR1 SGHRS, CDR2 YFSETQ. With 6 bases removed from V and 1 base from J, the gap between germline ends came to 13 bases. CDR3 length: 14 amino acids. CDR3 protein: CASTQTGAQETQYF. Written as DNA, the CDR3 is TGCGCCAGCACCCAGACAGGCGCCCAAGAGACCCAGTACTTC.

Only a few counts were recorded for this clonotype. The V call is TRBV6-2 or TRBV6-3, the J call TRBJ2-2; D unresolved. V gave up 5 bases and J gave up 0 bases, with 7 bases separating them. Per the germline V gene, CDR1 is MNHEY and CDR2 is SVGEGT. This CDR3 has 14 amino acids. CDR3 DNA: TGTGCCAGCAGTCAATATGCGAACACCGGGGAGCTGTTTTTT. This gives the protein CASSQYANTGELFF.

This clonotype was observed a handful of times. The gene calls are TRBV5-1 and TRBJ2-7, with D possibly being TRBD2 (6 bases). Trimming removed 4 bases from V and 3 bases from J, with 14 bases in between. Germline CDR1 reads SGHRS; CDR2 reads YFSETQ. The CDR3 runs to 14 residues. The CDR3 region is CASSNTGLGYEQYF. CDR3 DNA: TGCGCCAGCAGCAACACGGGACTGGGCTACGAGCAGTACTTC.

This clonotype was counted a few times. The chain uses TRBV9 and TRBJ1-6; 10 positions match TRBD1. The CDR3 consists of 16 residues. The J segment lost 9 bases and the V segment lost 5 bases, leaving 11 bases of the junction unmatched. CDR1 SGDLS and CDR2 YYNGEE come from the germline V gene. This CDR3 is CASSLRRDRGSSPLHF. The DNA for the CDR3 is TGTGCCAGCAGTCTTCGCCGGGACAGGGGCTCTTCACCCCTCCACTTT.

This chain joins TRBV11-2 and TRBJ2-7, with 7 bases that match TRBD2. V shed 7 bases, J shed 4 bases, and the junction held 19 bases outside the gene matches. Germline CDR1 SGHAT, CDR2 FQNNGV. The CDR3 contains 17 residues. The CDR3 DNA sequence: TGTGCCAGCAACCCCTCGGGGGGTTTAGGAGGACTATACGAGCAGTACTTC. It translates to CASNPSGGLGGLYEQYF.

This sequence joins TRBV20-1 and TRBJ2-3, with TRBD2 as a possible D gene (6 bases). Germline V gene sequence: CDR1 DFQATT, CDR2 SNEGSKA (reference sequence). This CDR3 comprises 12 residues. CDR3 loop: CCGWGGTDTQYF. CDR3 nucleotide sequence: TGCTGTGGCTGGGGGGGCACAGATACGCAGTATTTT.

This clonotype was detected many times. In DNA form, the CDR3 reads TGTGCCAGCAGGACAGGGGGCACTGAAGCTTTCTTT. Its translation is CASRTGGTEAFF. This chain connects TRBV6-6 to TRBJ1-1; the match to TRBD1 covers 9 bases. Germline CDR1 and CDR2: MNHNY and SVGAGI (reference sequence). There are 12 residues in the CDR3. V gave up 6 bases and J gave up 4 bases; unmatched junction bases: 0.

The rearrangement joins TRBV4-1 to TRBJ2-2, with 11 positions matching TRBD2. CDR3 length: 16 residues. Germline V gene data show CDR1 as MGHRA and CDR2 as YSYEKL. J gave up 7 bases and V 4 bases, and 8 bases lay outside the gene matches. The CDR3 protein is CASSLRVLAGGGELFF. The CDR3, as DNA: TGCGCCAGCAGCCTCAGGGTGCTAGCGGGGGGCGGGGAGCTGTTTTTT.